This record covers a single TCR beta chain. This sample was included in a study of blood T cell repertoires in COVID-19. Looking at the study overall: Material from acute and convalescent COVID-19 was sourced from the United States, Italy and Spain.

Study processing details: Estimation of nucleated cell counts was performed using reference gene primer amplification. Method: immunoSEQ multiplex PCR; TCRdb's copy keeps in-frame clones and lacks some. V and J calls and clone size come straight from that table; D and trimming were deduced from the DNA. The sample includes about 160,000 clones, 80% of them seen just once. The germline CDR1 and CDR2 sequences are MDHEN and SYDVKM. The CDR3 covers 18 residues. Losses at the gene ends were 1 base for V and 9 bases for J; bases not matched to a gene: 16. The study recruited people aged roughly 18 to 89 years across approximately 25 US areas.

Input material: PBMCs or T cells enriched from blood (not recorded which). This clonotype originated in a woman aged 55-69 years who had recovered from COVID-19. This chain uses TRBV28 with TRBJ2-1; 9 bases are shared with TRBD2. CDR3: CASSLFPPPAGGRSEQFF. The DNA for the CDR3 is TGTGCCAGCAGTTTATTCCCCCCCCCGGCGGGGGGGCGGAGTGAGCAGTTCTTC.